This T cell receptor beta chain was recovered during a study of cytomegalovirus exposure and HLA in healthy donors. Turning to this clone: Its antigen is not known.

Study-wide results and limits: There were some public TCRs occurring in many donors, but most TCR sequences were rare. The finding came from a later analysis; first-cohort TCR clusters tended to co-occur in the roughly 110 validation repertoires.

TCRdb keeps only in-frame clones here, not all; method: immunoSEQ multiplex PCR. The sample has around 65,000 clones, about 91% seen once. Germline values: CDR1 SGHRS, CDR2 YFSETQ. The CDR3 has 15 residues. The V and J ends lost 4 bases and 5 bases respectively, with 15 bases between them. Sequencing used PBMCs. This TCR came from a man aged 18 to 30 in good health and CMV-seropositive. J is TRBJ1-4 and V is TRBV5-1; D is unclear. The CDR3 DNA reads TGCGCCAGCAGCCTCACCGGGAGCAGAAATGAAAAACTGTTTTTT. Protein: CASSLTGSRNEKLFF.